This T cell receptor (beta chain) was identified during a study of cytomegalovirus exposure and HLA in healthy donors (dated by TCRdb to 2016 to 2017). The study in broad terms: An earlier analysis of approximately 640 of the donors reported 250 to 300 Gb of sequence data and 117 million unique TCR beta sequences from about 179 million T cells. The aim of the study was to test whether cataloging public T cell receptors could identify signatures of past pathogen exposure. An earlier analysis of fewer than 750 of the donors used high-throughput TCR beta sequencing to judge whether each TCR beta V gene segment behaved as functional or pseudogenic. High-throughput TCR immunosequencing, statistical association of individual TCRs with disease status, and machine learning were combined to predict cytomegalovirus infection status. An early release covering around 630 HLA-typed donors comprised approximately 290 gigabases of sequencing data and roughly 86 million unique TCR sequences. A later analysis re-examined previously published TCR beta repertoires from about 700 donors and added high-resolution HLA genotyping to investigate patterns of TCR occurrence. A later genetic analysis used genome-wide SNP genotypes for about 60% of the roughly 670 donors, treating that subset as a discovery cohort. Every discovery cohort repertoire had been produced on one sequencing platform. A handful of DR-DQ haplotypes were handled as single units for association and clustering because linkage in the cohort was strong. Donor age, sex, ethnicity and CMV serostatus were compiled alongside the repertoire data. Rather than drawing on any new phenotypic data, the later analysis identified candidate immune exposures from TCR beta sequences and the way those sequences occurred across donors. The number of typed donors differed by locus: roughly 620-640 for A, B, C, DRB1 and DQB1; approximately 520 for DQA1; 606 for DPA1; and about 450 for DPB1. Of the approximately 400 genotyped donors, roughly 85% fell in the genetic ancestry cluster associated with self-reported Caucasian donors. Among 398 genotyped donors of the cohort, an average of about 240,000 unique TCR beta nucleotide sequences were sequenced per donor, 15% to 20% of them non-productive. Along with the approximately 650-subject first cohort, a separate validation cohort of over a hundred different subjects was used. Both class I and class II loci were covered by HLA typing, at four-digit resolution. The T cell repertoires of 666 subjects were profiled by immunosequencing and related to cytomegalovirus serostatus.

In regard to this clone: The clone's antigen remains unknown. No base-level quality is on record; no much larger clone is a single base apart.

The library came from the immunoSEQ multiplex PCR assay. For the multiplex PCR, a mixture combining 60 forward primers for TCR Vbeta segments and 13 reverse primers for TCR Jbeta segments was used. The CDR3 region of rearranged TCR beta genes was amplified from genomic DNA with a multiplex PCR assay. On the Illumina HiSeq System, the amplified TCR beta libraries were sequenced as 87-base-pair reads. The paper's processing steps were these. A later analysis counted some 80 million unique TCR beta chains across the 650 to 700 repertoires, and around 12 million of these chains were shared by at least two donors. Raw reads were error-corrected and collapsed into unique sequences with a nearest-neighbor algorithm that merged closely related sequences to remove PCR and sequencing errors. Alignment of CDR3 sequences to IMGT reference sequences was used to assign V, D and J gene segments. For a sequence to be retained, at least a six-nucleotide match to both a V gene segment and a J gene segment was required. A rearrangement counted as productive if the CDR3 had no stop codons and remained in frame with V and J, and every other rearrangement counted as non-productive. CDR3 was defined according to IMGT convention as the region running from the second conserved V-encoded cysteine to the conserved J-encoded phenylalanine. In an earlier analysis of around 600 of the donors, sequences lacking an unambiguous match to a single V gene segment were excluded. In an earlier analysis of 587 of the donors, V segments were called functional above 56.7% productive rearrangements and were called segregating when the between-donor standard deviation exceeded 5%. A statistical classification framework was developed to diagnose cytomegalovirus status using the catalog of TCR beta chain sequences. A later analysis assigned V and J genes by comparing TCR nucleotide sequences with IMGT/GENE-DB human TR gene sequences. In a later analysis, CDR3 sequences and most-parsimonious VDJ recombination scenarios were assigned using the TCRdist pipeline. In a later analysis, every TCR beta chain was defined by the combination of its CDR3 amino acid sequence and its V-gene family, and reads without a unique V-gene family were dropped. As a way to deal with suspected cross-contamination and a sequencing artifact, a later analysis dropped 450 to 600 nucleotide sequences that were highly shared and had low generation probability. A later analysis calculated a clonal expansion index for each public chain from normalized within-repertoire ranks of inferred template counts. Generation probabilities in a later analysis came from a VDJ recombination model fitted to out-of-frame rearrangements, and those results were checked against IGoR. A later analysis scored TCR-TCR, TCR-HLA and TCR-CMV co-occurrence with hypergeometric tests, applying a repertoire-size bias correction to TCR pairs. To estimate false discovery rates, a later analysis permuted the HLA or CMV assignments 20 times. A later analysis grouped co-occurring TCRs with DBSCAN, adding TCRdist sequence similarity when clustering within HLA-allele-positive subsets. For co-occurrence clustering, repertoires with fewer than 30,000 or more than 120,000 public chains were excluded, along with roughly 5 repertoires with anomalous nucleotide sharing. The table was pulled from immuneACCESS by TCRdb, which kept in-frame rearrangements only. Such tables lose some clones; where checked, under half of the loss comes from unresolved V genes, and the rest has no known cause. V and J calls and clone size are given by that table; D and trimming were obtained from the DNA. Here the sample has a few hundred thousand clones; roughly two thirds occur a single time. The top ten clones comprise under 3% of the sample.

The cohort comprised around 690 healthy bone marrow donors. At the time of sampling, all cohort members were nominally healthy, though unrecorded immune exposures were likely present. The donor tested CMV seronegative, placing the donor among the 350 to 400 seronegative members of the cohort. A peripheral blood sample was provided by each donor, and peripheral blood mononuclear cells were used for TCR beta sequencing. The Qiagen DNeasy Blood Extraction Kit was used to extract genomic DNA from the blood cell samples. CDR1 and CDR2 (MNHEY, SVGAGI) derive from the germline V gene. Its CDR3 holds 16 amino acids, cysteine through phenylalanine. CDR3 DNA only is kept here, 48 bases in frame from base 1. V trim: 4 bases; J trim: 7 bases; unmatched bases: 12. Results the study describes overall, beyond this receptor: According to a later analysis, TCR association rates differed among HLA loci, with DRB1 alleles showing the most associated TCRs and HLA-C alleles showing the fewest. The sequencing pipeline was judged likely to have produced a cluster of highly shared sequence variants as a technical artifact. Over 15 rarely observed V segments, including chromosome 9 orphons, were excluded from the earlier analysis of about 500 of the donors because counts were too low. In the study, around 150 TCR beta chains were listed as associated with cytomegalovirus. The 87-base-pair reads could not distinguish some IMGT-functional V segments, including TRBV6-2 and TRBV6-3, so those segments were excluded. A later analysis found that most CMV-associated TCR beta chains appeared HLA-restricted, with HLA associations seemingly driven largely by CMV exposure. Immune exposure information for the cohort was limited to CMV serostatus. It was suggested by the authors that the approach could potentially be generalized to other disease states and immunological phenotypes. A later genetic analysis reported fewer N-insertions in productive TCRs among donors in an Asian-associated ancestry cluster than the roughly 720-donor mean. A further reported finding was that TCR beta sequences accurately predicted the HLA-A and HLA-B alleles for most subjects in the first cohort. In a later analysis, HLA-associated TCR beta chains showed more clonal expansion and lower generation probabilities than non-associated chains that were equally common. This cohort had only TCR beta chains sequenced, and the lack of alpha or paired-chain data limited which features could be detected. Correlated functional status among segregating V segments might reflect linkage disequilibrium, but an unknown experimental factor could not be ruled out. Across donors, most TCR sequences were observed very rarely, whereas some public TCRs were present in many individuals. HLA typing was unavailable for some donors at each locus, so association tests used only the typed subset. A few of the identified cytomegalovirus-associated TCR beta chains were confirmed in vitro to be specific for cytomegalovirus antigens. When HLA alleles, especially DR and DQ, strongly co-occurred, TCR associations were difficult to assign to individual alleles. In a later genetic analysis, a missense DCLRE1C variant was associated with V-gene and J-gene trimming of TCR beta chains, and the association was replicated in an independent cohort. An earlier analysis of approximately 570 of the donors showed that most TCR beta V segments appeared in productive rearrangements either about 90% or about 30% of the time, which broadly matched IMGT annotations. Several of the top co-occurrence clusters appeared to be linked to parvovirus B19, influenza, CMV and Epstein-Barr virus, according to a later analysis. Cytomegalovirus status was reported to be diagnosed by the classifier with high specificity and sensitivity in both the original and validation cohorts. In a later analysis, some 17,000 TCR beta sequences were associated with specific HLA alleles at a false discovery rate of 0.05. Roughly uniform sequencing depth across donors was assumed in presence/absence analyses, although this assumption may not hold.

The source of this sequence is a female donor in good health and CMV-seronegative. The chain joins TRBV6-5 to TRBJ2-1; the central 8 bases match TRBD1. Material for sequencing was PBMCs. The CDR3 region has the sequence CASSFKDREFDNEQFF. The bases read TGTGCCAGCAGTTTCAAGGACAGGGAATTTGATAATGAGCAGTTCTTC.